A single sample gave rise to the 21 T cell receptor beta chains below, sequenced in a study of response to subunit inactivated influenza vaccine. Via MiXCR, TCRdb re-called the RT-PCR reads, giving one row per CDR3 protein. The sample lists 550,000 to 650,000 distinct CDR3 sequences, approximately 12% occurring once. Sequenced material: PBMCs from blood, taken on the day of vaccination. These receptors originate from a man aged 50-60 years who received an inactivated influenza vaccine.

This clonotype has ten or more counts. The chain recombines TRBV9 with TRBJ2-3; tentative D call: TRBD2 (7 bases). The CDR3 runs to 16 residues. Germline assignment: CDR1 SGDLS and CDR2 YYNGEE. Deletions cut 4 bases from V and 3 bases from J, with 18 bases between. CDR3: CASSPTGGLETDTQYF. The CDR3 DNA is TGTGCCAGCAGCCCTACCGGGGGGCTGGAAACAGATACGCAGTATTTT.

This clonotype was detected ten times or more. The chain couples TRBV20-1 to TRBJ2-1; no clear D gene. Germline V gene sequence: CDR1 DFQATT, CDR2 SNEGSKA (reference sequence). The CDR3 totals 14 residues. Trimming took 6 bases from V and 6 from J, leaving 18 bases between them. The CDR3 bases are TGCAGTGCGAATACAGTTAACTCATTCAATGAGCAGTTCTTC. Encoded protein: CSANTVNSFNEQFF.

This clonotype showed up many times. The chain links TRBV2 to TRBJ2-5; TRBD2 agrees at 11 bases. Germline CDR1 is SNHLY and CDR2 is FYNNEI. Germline trimming cut 2 bases from V and 4 bases from J; bases unmatched to any gene: 15. The CDR3 has 19 residues. DNA of the CDR3: TGTGCCAGCAGTGAATATCTGGGACTAGCGGCCCAGGTTAGAGAGACCCAGTACTTC. It is translated as CASSEYLGLAAQVRETQYF.

The chain is built from TRBV29-1 and TRBJ2-5; TRBD2 agrees at 8 bases. There are 15 residues in the CDR3. Looked up from germline, CDR1 is SQVTM and CDR2 is ANQGSEA. After removal of 2 bases from V and 2 bases from J, the junction contained 7 bases not matched to a gene. DNA for the CDR3: TGCAGCGTTGAACGGGGGGGAGGGAGGCAAGAGACCCAGTACTTC. Translated: CSVERGGGRQETQYF.

The V call is TRBV15, the J call TRBJ1-4, with D maybe TRBD1 (6 bases). CDR1 and CDR2 from the germline V gene are LNHNV and YYDKDF (reference sequence). V was pared by 1 base and J by 10 bases, with 16 bases between. The CDR3 runs 15 residues. The CDR3 region has the DNA TGTGCCACCAGCAGAGCCCGGGACACAGACGGAAAACTGTTTTTT. Protein sequence: CATSRARDTDGKLFF.

The rearrangement uses TRBV4-2 and TRBJ2-3; D may be TRBD2 (7 bases). Trimming pared 4 bases from V and 6 bases from J, leaving 17 bases between. The CDR3 totals 15 residues. Germline V gene lookup returns CDR1 LGHNA and CDR2 YNFKEQ. CDR3 bases: TGTGCCAGCAGCCCGGGGGGCGGGAGAATGGATACGCAGTATTTT. It encodes CASSPGGGRMDTQYF.

The gene calls are TRBV5-6 and TRBJ2-1; TRBD2 agrees at 9 bases. J lost 13 bases, V lost 4 bases, and 12 bases had no gene match. This CDR3 contains 14 residues. Germline V CDR1 and CDR2: SGHDT, YYEEEE. Here the CDR3 reads CASSTKLSGRDQFF. As DNA, the CDR3 is TGTGCCAGCAGCACGAAACTTAGCGGGAGAGATCAGTTCTTC.

This clonotype was detected a few times. The V gene is TRBV20-1, the J gene TRBJ2-7, with TRBD1 as a possible D gene (5 bases). Germline CDR1 is DFQATT and CDR2 is SNEGSKA (reference sequence). The CDR3 sequence is 15 residues long. Trimming cost V 0 bases and J 0 bases, with 12 bases left between them. CDR3 sequence reads: CSARDVVDISYEQYF. In nucleotides, the CDR3 is TGCAGTGCTAGAGATGTAGTGGACATCTCCTACGAGCAGTACTTC.

This clonotype turned up a few times. The chain uses TRBV4-2 and TRBJ2-2; possibly TRBD2 for D (7 bases). The germline V gene has CDR1 LGHNA and CDR2 YNFKEQ. The V gene lost 2 bases and the J gene lost 4 bases, with 17 bases spanning the gap. The CDR3 sequence is 17 residues long. The CDR3 is CASSQWGLAASTGELFF. The CDR3 DNA reads TGTGCCAGCAGCCAATGGGGGCTAGCGGCTTCCACCGGGGAGCTGTTTTTT.

This clonotype was observed at least ten times. The chain carries TRBV10-3 and TRBJ2-5; 7 bases are a match to TRBD1. Per germline, CDR1 ENHRY and CDR2 SYGVKD. The CDR3 covers 14 residues. V lost 6 bases and J lost 5; bases outside the gene matches: 9. The CDR3 bases are TGTGCCATCAGCCGTTTACAGGGGAAGGAGACCCAGTACTTC. Protein product: CAISRLQGKETQYF.

The chain is built from TRBV5-1 and TRBJ2-1, with D possibly matching TRBD2 (6 bases). V was trimmed by 0 bases and J by 15 bases, leaving 13 bases between them. Germline V gene sequence: CDR1 SGHRS, CDR2 YFSETQ. The CDR3 has 12 amino acids. The CDR3: CASSLEAGQRFF. The CDR3 nucleotides are TGCGCCAGCAGCTTGGAGGCGGGGCAGAGGTTCTTC.

In this sample, this clonotype turned up a few times. The genes are TRBV6-5 and TRBJ2-7; 10 nucleotides line up with TRBD2. Germline assignment: CDR1 MNHEY and CDR2 SVGAGI. V dropped 0 bases and J dropped 4; count of bases not matched to a gene: 3. This CDR3 spans 15 amino acids. In DNA, the CDR3 is TGTGCCAGCAGTTACTCGACTAGCGGGTTGTACGAGCAGTACTTC. Its translation is CASSYSTSGLYEQYF.

The genes are TRBV11-1 and TRBJ2-5; 8 bases agree with TRBD2. Germline assignment: CDR1 SGHAT and CDR2 FQDESV (reference sequence). The CDR3 length is 16 residues. After removal of 2 bases from V and 5 bases from J, the junction contained 10 bases not matched to a gene. CDR3 in amino acids: CASSLFSSGSGETQYF. CDR3 in DNA: TGTGCCAGCAGCTTATTTTCGAGCGGGAGCGGGGAGACCCAGTACTTC.

The CDR3 spells CASSQGTTLNEQFF. DNA of the CDR3: TGTGCCAGCAGCCAGGGGACTACCCTCAATGAGCAGTTCTTC. This sequence joins TRBV7-2 and TRBJ2-1; tentatively, D is TRBD2 (7 bases). With 5 bases removed from V and 6 bases from J, the gap between germline ends came to 14 bases. The CDR3 has 14 amino acids. The germline V gene encodes CDR1 SGHTA and CDR2 FQGNSA.

This clonotype was observed a handful of times. J is TRBJ1-3 and V is TRBV5-1; no firm D call. Trimming shortened V by 0 bases and J by 2 bases, and 6 bases separated the two germline ends. From germline, CDR1 is SGHRS and CDR2 YFSETQ. There are 14 residues in the CDR3. The CDR3 DNA sequence: TGCGCCAGCAGCTTGGACTTCACTGGAAACACCATATATTTT. Translated: CASSLDFTGNTIYF.

The chain has TRBV12-3 or TRBV12-4 and TRBJ2-1; D uncertain. The CDR3 consists of 12 residues. V was trimmed by 5 bases and J by 6 bases, leaving 8 bases between them. The CDR3 bases are TGTGCCAGCAGTCAAAACGGCAATGAGCAGTTCTTC. This codes for CASSQNGNEQFF.

The chain has TRBV30 and TRBJ2-7; possibly TRBD2 for D (5 bases). Germline V gene sequence: CDR1 GTSNPN, CDR2 SVGIG (reference sequence). The V end lost 0 bases, the J end lost 2 bases, and 14 bases lay between the germline ends. The CDR3 runs to 15 residues. CDR3 bases: TGTGCCTGGAGTGTGCATGGCGAGCGGCCCTACGAGCAGTACTTC. Its protein product is CAWSVHGERPYEQYF.

In its sample, this clonotype was seen a few times. The genes are TRBV6-1 and TRBJ2-1, with 7 bases that match TRBD1. V trimming: 6 bases; J trimming: 3 bases; junction bases outside the gene matches: 8. Germline assignment: CDR1 MNHNS and CDR2 SASEGT. The CDR3 totals 15 residues. The CDR3, as DNA: TGTGCCAGCAGGGACCGGGACAGCCTCTACAATGAGCAGTTCTTC. The encoded protein is CASRDRDSLYNEQFF.

The chain combines TRBV5-1 with TRBJ2-7, with no clear D. The germline V gene encodes CDR1 SGHRS and CDR2 YFSETQ. Trimming took off 3 bases at V and 0 bases at J, with 7 bases between the two ends. CDR3 length: 13 residues. CDR3 region: CASSSESSYEQYF. As DNA, the CDR3 is TGCGCCAGCAGCTCCGAAAGCTCCTACGAGCAGTACTTC.

This clonotype has just a few counts. The chain combines TRBV30 with TRBJ2-1; D remains ambiguous. Trimming shortened V by 5 bases and J by 8 bases, and 10 bases separated the two germline ends. The CDR3 loop spans 11 amino acids. The germline gives CDR1 GTSNPN, CDR2 SVGIG (reference sequence). DNA for the CDR3: TGTGCCTGGGGGTGGACGTATGAGCAGTTCTTC. Residues: CAWGWTYEQFF.

This clonotype was seen only a few times. The CDR3 DNA follows: TGTGCCAGCAGCTATTCAACCCGGGACGTTTACGAGCAGTACTTC. It specifies CASSYSTRDVYEQYF. The genes are TRBV5-6 and TRBJ2-7; D tentatively fits TRBD1 or TRBD2 (5 bases each). In germline, CDR1 is SGHDT, CDR2 YYEEEE. The V and J ends lost 3 bases and 4 bases respectively, with 17 bases between them. The CDR3 contains 15 residues. Together with reference TRBV5-6 and TRBJ2-7, the CDR3 gives the full variable domain: DAGVTQSPTHLIKTRGQQVTLRCSPKSGHDTVSWYQQALGQGPQFIFQYYEEEERQRGNFPDRFSGHQFPNYSSELNVNALLLGDSALYLCASSYSTRDVYEQYFGPGTRLTVT.